What follows describes a single T cell receptor (beta chain). The sample comes from a study of T-cell reconstitution after alpha-beta-depleted transplantation in children. A TCRbeta library incorporating unique molecular identifiers was prepared. TCRdb called the PCR reads again in MiXCR, with one record for every CDR3 protein. Of approximately 240,000 distinct CDR3 sequences listed, roughly a tenth are singletons. The sequence derives from a human donor who donated a stem cell graft to a child with SCID. Sequencing was performed on PBMCs from the stem cell graft donor, taken from the stem cell graft.

CDR3 in amino acids: CSARIPGQGKNEQFF. The CDR3 nucleotides read TGCAGTGCTAGAATACCGGGACAGGGAAAGAATGAGCAGTTCTTC. V is TRBV20-1 and J is TRBJ2-1; TRBD1 agrees at 9 bases. V trimming: 2 bases; J trimming: 7 bases; junction bases outside the gene matches: 9. The CDR3 extends over 15 amino acids. Germline loops: CDR1 DFQATT, CDR2 SNEGSKA (reference sequence).